These 14 T cell receptor beta chains were sequenced from one sample in a study of Ad26.COV2.S vaccination and SARS-CoV-2 variants. This table comes from immunoSEQ multiplex PCR, and its TCRdb copy is limited to in-frame clones, with some not included. The sample contains hundreds of thousands of clones, about nine tenths of which appear only once. The treatment denotes: around 19 received Ad26.COV2.S at low or high dose, single or two shots; about 5 received placebo; per-sample allocation not given. Collection of samples fell on day 63 after the first vaccine or placebo injection. Sequenced material: peripheral blood, taken in a trial of Ad26.COV2.S vaccine versus placebo. Receptors were obtained from a person aged 18-60 years who received the Ad26.COV2.S COVID-19 vaccine or a placebo.

This clone showed up just a few times. This chain links TRBV7-9 with TRBJ1-5, with a tentative D call TRBD1 (5 bases). Deletions cut 1 base from V and 2 bases from J, with 12 bases between. The V gene's germline CDR1 is SEHNR and CDR2 FQNEAQ (reference sequence). The CDR3 length is 16 residues. CDR3: CASSLVAVRGNQPQHF. In nucleotides, the CDR3 is TGTGCCAGCAGCTTAGTGGCAGTCAGGGGCAATCAGCCCCAGCATTTT.

The V gene is TRBV19, the J gene TRBJ2-1; TRBD2 agrees at 8 bases. Germline lookup yields CDR1 LNHDA and CDR2 SQIVND (reference sequence). The CDR3 sequence is 15 residues long. The junction had 8 bases not matched to a gene; V was cut back by 4 bases and J by 6 bases. The CDR3 DNA is TGTGCCAGTAGTAGATCTAGCGGGCCACTCAATGAGCAGTTCTTC. Encoded protein: CASSRSSGPLNEQFF.

Only one count was recorded for this clone. The V gene is TRBV27, the J gene TRBJ1-6, with D tentatively TRBD1 (5 bases). Trimming cost V 3 bases and J 9 bases, with 9 bases left between them. CDR1 is MNHEY and CDR2 is SMNVEV in the germline V gene (reference sequence). This CDR3 contains 13 residues. CDR3 nucleotide sequence: TGTGCCAGCAGTTTCCCCGACAGTTCACCCCTCCACTTT. This translates into CASSFPDSSPLHF.

The chain couples TRBV4-3 to TRBJ2-7; D not resolved. Looked up from germline, CDR1 is LGHNA and CDR2 is YSLEER. Trimming removed 1 base from V and 0 bases from J, with 4 bases in between. The CDR3 is made up of 13 amino acids. Here the CDR3 reads CASSQGRSYEQYF. The CDR3 DNA reads TGCGCCAGCAGCCAAGGGCGCTCCTACGAGCAGTACTTC.

V is TRBV19 and J is TRBJ1-5; D is ambiguous. CDR3 length: 13 amino acids. Deletions cut 7 bases from V and 0 bases from J, with 7 bases between. CDR1 LNHDA and CDR2 SQIVND come from the germline V gene (reference sequence). The DNA of the CDR3 is TGTGCCAGTACAGACTATAGCAATCAGCCCCAGCATTTT. The encoded protein is CASTDYSNQPQHF.

The chain links TRBV27 to TRBJ1-2; D perhaps matches TRBD1 (5 bases). With 7 bases removed from V and 4 bases from J, the gap between germline ends came to 19 bases. From germline, CDR1 is MNHEY and CDR2 SMNVEV (reference sequence). This CDR3 spans 15 amino acids. The DNA of the CDR3 is TGTGCCAGCATCGCCAGAGGCCAGGGTCCCTATGGCTACACCTTC. Translation gives CASIARGQGPYGYTF.

CDR3 residues: CASLQGRTGWITEAFF. CDR3 nucleotide sequence: TGTGCCAGCCTTCAGGGTCGTACAGGGTGGATCACTGAAGCTTTCTTT. The J gene is TRBJ1-1, the V gene TRBV19; a weak D match, TRBD1 (6 bases). V dropped 9 bases and J dropped 4 bases, with 24 bases sitting between them. CDR3 length equals 16 residues. The germline CDR1 and CDR2 sequences are LNHDA and SQIVND (reference sequence).

This clone has a handful of counts. Within the sample, other DNA sequences also encode this same CDR3. V and J are TRBV20-1 and TRBJ2-3, with D tentatively TRBD2 (5 bases). The CDR3 is made up of 11 amino acids. Germline-derived CDR1 and CDR2 are DFQATT and SNEGSKA (reference sequence). V dropped 5 bases and J dropped 3 bases, with 6 bases sitting between them. The CDR3 nucleotides read TGCAGTGCTGAGGGAACAGATACGCAGTATTTT. This gives the protein CSAEGTDTQYF.

This clone was observed once. This sample includes further DNA sequences coding for the same CDR3. V usage is TRBV9 and J usage is TRBJ1-3; no firm D call. The CDR3 is 14 residues long. CDR1 and CDR2 from the germline V gene are SGDLS and YYNGEE. Trimming left V 0 bases short and J 0 bases short, with 4 bases between. The CDR3 loop is CASSVEHSGNTIYF. The CDR3 bases are TGTGCCAGCAGCGTAGAACACTCTGGAAACACCATATATTTT.

The CDR3 loop is CATSETGTYYGYTF. In nucleotides, the CDR3 is TGTGCCACCAGTGAGACAGGGACTTACTATGGCTACACCTTC. This sequence joins TRBV24-1 and TRBJ1-2, with 7 positions matching TRBD1. CDR3 length equals 14 residues. Germline V gene data show CDR1 as KGHDR and CDR2 as SFDVKD. Trimming at V came to 4 bases and at J to 3 bases, leaving 4 bases not matched to a gene.

This clone occurred once. The rearrangement uses TRBV7-9 and TRBJ1-1; no firm D call. V was pared by 2 bases and J by 0 bases, with 7 bases between. CDR3 length: 14 amino acids. Germline assignment: CDR1 SEHNR and CDR2 FQNEAQ (reference sequence). The CDR3 nucleotides read TGTGCCAGCAGCTTAACTCCCATGAACACTGAAGCTTTCTTT. It is translated as CASSLTPMNTEAFF.

This rearrangement joins TRBV11-3 to TRBJ2-1, with D perhaps given as TRBD1 or TRBD2 (6 bases each). Trimming took 4 bases from V and 8 from J, leaving 18 bases between them. The CDR3 is 15 residues long. Germline loops: CDR1 SGHNT, CDR2 YENEEA. CDR3 protein: CASSSRGVGFDEQFF. The CDR3 nucleotides read TGTGCCAGCAGCTCAAGGGGGGTGGGGTTCGATGAGCAGTTCTTC.

The table lists this clone with a few counts. CDR3 amino acids: CASSLLGTNYGYTF. The CDR3 DNA follows: TGCGCCAGCAGCTTGTTAGGTACCAACTATGGCTACACCTTC. The rearrangement uses TRBV5-1 and TRBJ1-2, with unresolved D. There are 14 residues in the CDR3. Germline CDR1 SGHRS, CDR2 YFSETQ. The V end lost 1 base, the J end lost 2 bases, and 9 bases lay between the germline ends.

This rearrangement joins TRBV27 to TRBJ2-7; either TRBD1 or TRBD2 may supply D (5 bases each). This CDR3 contains 15 residues. CDR1 is MNHEY, CDR2 SMNVEV, per germline (reference sequence). The V gene lost 7 bases and the J gene lost 0 bases, with 16 bases spanning the gap. CDR3 DNA sequence: TGTGCCAGCACCCTCACCGGGACGCTCTCCTACGAGCAGTACTTC. Translating it yields CASTLTGTLSYEQYF.